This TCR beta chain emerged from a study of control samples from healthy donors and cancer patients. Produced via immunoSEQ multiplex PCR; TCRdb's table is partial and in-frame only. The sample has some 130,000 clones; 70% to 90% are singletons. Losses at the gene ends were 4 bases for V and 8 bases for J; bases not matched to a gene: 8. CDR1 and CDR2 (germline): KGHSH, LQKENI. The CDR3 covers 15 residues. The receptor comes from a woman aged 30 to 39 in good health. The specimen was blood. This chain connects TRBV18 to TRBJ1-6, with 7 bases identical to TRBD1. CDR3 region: CASSLRQGGDSPLHF. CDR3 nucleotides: TGTGCCAGCTCACTCAGACAGGGAGGGGATTCACCCCTCCACTTT. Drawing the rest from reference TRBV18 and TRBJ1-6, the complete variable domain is NAGVMQNPRHLVRRRGQEARLRCSPMKGHSHVYWYRQLPEEGLKFMVYLQKENIIDESGMPKERFSAEFPKEGPSILRIQQVVRGDSAAYFCASSLRQGGDSPLHFGNGTRLTVT.